This TCR beta chain came from a study of long-term antiretroviral therapy in people with HIV. Study-level findings and limits: ART was followed by higher diversity that remained below transplant donor controls. HIV repertoires spanned narrower CDR3 length ranges than controls.

It was version v3.0 of the immunoSEQ assay that was run at survey level. The assay was immunoSEQ multiplex PCR, and TCRdb's table has in-frame clones only and misses some. The data hold about 21,000 clones, with roughly 84% observed a single time. Comments on this clone: What it recognizes is unknown.

The junction had 9 bases not matched to a gene; V was cut back by 4 bases and J by 7 bases. Germline V CDR1 and CDR2: SGDLS, YYNGEE. The CDR3 loop spans 14 amino acids. This specimen was unsorted PBMCs, taken 0.2 years before starting antiretroviral therapy. The V call is TRBV9, the J call TRBJ1-2, with 8 nucleotides matching TRBD1. The source is a man between 18 and 35 years old with HIV. The CDR3 spells CASSPGAQGVGYTF. CDR3 sequence (DNA): TGTGCCAGCAGCCCAGGGGCACAGGGGGTTGGCTACACCTTC.